This is a list of T cell receptor beta chains from one sample in a study of T cell responses to AZD1222 COVID-19 vaccine. Clones were read by immunoSEQ multiplex PCR, and TCRdb kept only the in-frame ones, dropping some. The sample has about 140,000 clones, 85% to 90% seen once. The sequencing used peripheral blood, collected on day 0 of AZD1222 vaccination. These receptors were taken from an adult in good health. Both conserved end residues are part of each CDR3. A D gene is named only where the DNA matches it firmly. Size is stated for part of the rows, as once, few or many counts, or as a class when the clone is expanded.

abundance,j_gene,d_gene,v_gene,CDR3aa,CDR3nt
NA,TRBJ1-6,TRBD1,TRBV2,CASRGQANSPLHF,TGTGCCAGCAGGGGACAGGCCAATTCACCCCTCCACTTT
NA,TRBJ1-4,NA,TRBV30,CAWRGSANEGKLFF,TGTGCCTGGAGGGGTTCGGCCAATGAAGGAAAACTGTTTTTT
NA,TRBJ2-1,TRBD1,TRBV19,CASSIVQGASEQFF,TGTGCCAGTAGTATAGTCCAGGGGGCAAGTGAGCAGTTCTTC
NA,TRBJ2-3,TRBD2,TRBV13,CASSSVLAGDSTDTQYF,TGTGCCAGCAGCTCCGTCCTAGCGGGAGATAGCACAGATACGCAGTATTTT
NA,TRBJ2-7,NA,TRBV4-3,CASSQDRDSYEQYF,TGCGCCAGCAGCCAAGACAGGGATTCCTACGAGCAGTACTTC
NA,TRBJ1-5,NA,TRBV6-5,CASSYYGNQPQHF,TGTGCCAGCAGCTATTATGGGAATCAGCCCCAGCATTTT
once,TRBJ2-2,TRBD1,TRBV6-5,CASSRPGQITGELFF,TGTGCCAGCAGTAGGCCGGGACAGATCACCGGGGAGCTGTTTTTT
NA,TRBJ1-2,NA,TRBV14,CASSHHGQRDYGYTF,TGTGCCAGCAGCCACCATGGACAGCGGGACTATGGCTACACCTTC
NA,TRBJ2-1,TRBD1,TRBV7-9,CASGSGQGVHEQFF,TGTGCCAGCGGATCGGGACAGGGGGTCCATGAGCAGTTCTTC
once,TRBJ2-6,TRBD2,TRBV4-2,CASSQEGQVGGLAGANVLTF,TGTGCCAGCAGCCAAGAGGGCCAGGTCGGGGGGTTAGCGGGGGCCAACGTCCTGACTTTC
NA,TRBJ2-5,NA,TRBV30,CAGAGMIEETQYF,TGTGCCGGCGCAGGGATGATCGAAGAGACCCAGTACTTC
NA,TRBJ2-7,TRBD1,TRBV29-1,CSVEDPYRGTGEQYF,TGCAGCGTTGAAGATCCGTACAGGGGGACTGGCGAGCAGTACTTC
NA,TRBJ2-1,TRBD2,TRBV15,CATSRVTGGQREQFF,TGTGCCACCAGCAGAGTGACGGGAGGCCAGAGGGAGCAGTTCTTC
NA,TRBJ2-7,TRBD1,TRBV7-2,CASSFTGGYEQYF,TGTGCCAGCAGCTTTACAGGGGGCTACGAGCAGTACTTC
NA,TRBJ1-5,TRBD1,TRBV30,CAWSGRGVNDPQHF,TGTGCCTGGAGTGGCAGGGGGGTCAACGATCCCCAGCATTTT
NA,TRBJ2-7,NA,TRBV7-9,CASSDTGRNYEQYF,TGTGCCAGCAGTGATACGGGACGGAATTACGAGCAGTACTTC
once,TRBJ2-7,NA,TRBV7-2,CASSKDLRDEQYF,TGTGCCAGCAGCAAAGATCTCCGGGACGAGCAGTACTTC
NA,TRBJ1-1,TRBD1,TRBV19,CASSDRGRGTEAFF,TGTGCCAGTAGTGACAGGGGGCGCGGGACTGAAGCTTTCTTT
NA,TRBJ2-5,NA,TRBV2,CASRRGLETQYF,TGTGCCAGCAGGAGGGGCCTGGAGACCCAGTACTTC
once,TRBJ1-5,NA,TRBV28,CASRKYSNQPQHF,TGTGCCAGCAGGAAATATAGCAATCAGCCCCAGCATTTT